What follows are 23 T cell receptor beta chains derived from one specimen sequenced in a study of shared clonotypes between healthy human individuals. Only CD45RO-negative cells positively selected for CCR7 counted as naive CD8 cells, so terminally differentiated effector memory CD45RA+ cells were excluded. Method: immunoSEQ multiplex PCR; TCRdb's copy keeps in-frame clones and lacks some. The data hold about 700,000 clones, with 92% observed a single time. Source material: naive CD8+ T cells sorted from blood. The receptors were sampled from a man aged 30 to 39 in good health.

As concerns this clone: Other DNA sequences from this sample encode an identical CDR3 as well. V usage is TRBV19 and J usage is TRBJ2-1; D gene ambiguous. The CDR3 totals 13 residues. Trimming took off 3 bases at V and 0 bases at J, with 3 bases between the two ends. In germline, CDR1 is LNHDA, CDR2 SQIVND (reference sequence). The CDR3 loop reads CASSISSYNEQFF. Written as DNA, the CDR3 is TGTGCCAGTAGTATTTCCTCCTACAATGAGCAGTTCTTC.

The count of this clone is one. The gene calls are TRBV2 and TRBJ2-3; 7 nucleotides agree with TRBD1. The V gene end was trimmed by 4 bases and the J gene end by 0 bases; junction bases not matched to a gene: 4. The CDR3 runs to 15 residues. From germline, CDR1 is SNHLY and CDR2 FYNNEI. The CDR3 protein is CASSGGQFSTDTQYF. DNA for the CDR3: TGTGCCAGCAGTGGGGGACAGTTTAGCACAGATACGCAGTATTTT.

V and J are TRBV7-3 and TRBJ2-1, with 10 bases identical to TRBD2. The trim removed 3 bases at V and 4 bases at J, leaving 18 bases unmatched. CDR1 is SGHTA, CDR2 FQGTGA, per germline. The CDR3 is made up of 20 amino acids. CDR3: CASSLNFRGWGAGGYNEQFF. The CDR3, as DNA: TGTGCCAGCAGCTTGAACTTTAGGGGTTGGGGAGCGGGAGGGTACAATGAGCAGTTCTTC.

The chain links TRBV7-3 to TRBJ2-3; 9 nucleotides align to TRBD2. The CDR3 has 14 residues. Germline lookup yields CDR1 SGHTA and CDR2 FQGTGA. Trimming at V came to 0 bases and at J to 6 bases, leaving 1 base not matched to a gene. The CDR3 DNA reads TGTGCCAGCAGCTTAACGCTAGCGGGGGATACGCAGTATTTT. It encodes CASSLTLAGDTQYF. Full variable domain (remainder filled in from reference TRBV7-3 and TRBJ2-3): GAGVSQTPSNKVTEKGKYVELRCDPISGHTALYWYRQSLGQGPEFLIYFQGTGAADDSGLPNDRFFAVRPEGSVSTLKIQRTERGDSAVYLCASSLTLAGDTQYFGPGTRLTVL.

J is TRBJ2-5 and V is TRBV14; D remains ambiguous. Trimming shortened V by 5 bases and J by 2 bases, and 9 bases separated the two germline ends. Per germline, CDR1 SGHDN and CDR2 FVKESK. CDR3 length: 13 residues. The CDR3 sequence is CASSWGPQETQYF. The CDR3 bases are TGTGCCAGCAGCTGGGGTCCACAAGAGACCCAGTACTTC.

CDR3 protein: CATQREFPFISYNEQFF. The CDR3 nucleotides read TGTGCCACCCAGCGGGAGTTCCCTTTTATCTCCTACAATGAGCAGTTCTTC. The chain recombines TRBV27 with TRBJ2-1; 8 nucleotides agree with TRBD2. The V segment lost 10 bases and the J segment 0 bases; nucleotides outside the gene matches: 14. In germline, CDR1 is MNHEY, CDR2 SMNVEV (reference sequence). The CDR3 is 17 amino acids.

This sequence joins TRBV7-9 and TRBJ2-7; D not resolved. Germline V CDR1 and CDR2: SEHNR, FQNEAQ (reference sequence). The CDR3 totals 16 residues. V lost 4 bases, J lost 2 bases, and 18 bases lay in between. The CDR3 region has the DNA TGTGCCAGCAGCTACCCCTCTGGCGGAGACGCCTACGAGCAGTACTTC. This encodes CASSYPSGGDAYEQYF.

The rearrangement uses TRBV27 and TRBJ2-1; possible D gene TRBD1, 6 bases. CDR3 length equals 15 residues. V was trimmed by 3 bases and J by 2 bases, leaving 11 bases between them. Germline assignment: CDR1 MNHEY and CDR2 SMNVEV (reference sequence). The CDR3 DNA sequence: TGTGCCAGCAGTTTGGACGGGGACACCTACAATGAGCAGTTCTTC. This codes for CASSLDGDTYNEQFF.

The chain links TRBV9 to TRBJ2-7, with D maybe TRBD2 (5 bases). With 4 bases removed from V and 0 bases from J, the gap between germline ends came to 17 bases. Germline V CDR1 and CDR2: SGDLS, YYNGEE. The CDR3 loop spans 16 amino acids. The CDR3 DNA reads TGTGCCAGCAGCTCTCAGGTAGCGCGGAACTCCTACGAGCAGTACTTC. Translating it yields CASSSQVARNSYEQYF.

V usage is TRBV4-1 and J usage is TRBJ2-5, with D possibly being TRBD1 or TRBD2 (5 bases each). This CDR3 region has 14 residues. Deletions cut 6 bases from V and 5 bases from J, with 16 bases between. Germline-derived CDR1 and CDR2 are MGHRA and YSYEKL. The CDR3 DNA reads as TGCGCCAGCAGTTCAATGGGGGTTCGGGAGACCCAGTACTTC. Translation: CASSSMGVRETQYF.

This rearrangement joins TRBV4-3 to TRBJ2-2, with 14 positions matching TRBD2. V was pared by 4 bases and J by 2 bases, with 12 bases of the junction left unmatched. This CDR3 is built from 20 residues. The germline gives CDR1 LGHNA, CDR2 YSLEER. The CDR3 region is CASSLPGTSGSVPNTGELFF. The CDR3 nucleotides are TGCGCCAGCAGCCTACCCGGGACTAGCGGGAGCGTCCCAAACACCGGGGAGCTGTTTTTT.

This chain links TRBV27 with TRBJ2-3; TRBD2 aligns across 7 bases. The junction had 8 bases not matched to a gene; V was cut back by 7 bases and J by 4 bases. Germline lookup yields CDR1 MNHEY and CDR2 SMNVEV (reference sequence). This CDR3 is 14 amino acids long. The CDR3 region has the DNA TGTGCCAGCACCCAAACTAGCGTCCCAGATACGCAGTATTTT. Protein: CASTQTSVPDTQYF.

The sample holds one count of this clone. The chain employs TRBV5-1 and TRBJ2-7; TRBD1 matches at 7 bases. The CDR3 runs 15 residues. The germline CDR1 and CDR2 sequences are SGHRS and YFSETQ. The trim removed 1 base at V and 2 bases at J, leaving 6 bases unmatched. CDR3 nucleotide sequence: TGCGCCAGCAGCTTGACCGGGACAGCGGCCTACGAGCAGTACTTC. Its translation: CASSLTGTAAYEQYF.

The CDR3 region has the DNA TGTGCCAGCAGTTCGAGACTAGCGGGCACGAACACCGGGGAGCTGTTTTTT. It codes for CASSSRLAGTNTGELFF. The chain couples TRBV7-6 to TRBJ2-2; TRBD2 matches 10 bases. The germline CDR1 and CDR2 sequences are SGHVS and FNYEAQ. V shed 6 bases and J 0 bases; nucleotides not matched to a gene: 7. This CDR3 region has 17 residues.

Points on this clone: The sample has other DNA sequences that encode this CDR3 too. The V gene is TRBV7-9, the J gene TRBJ2-7, with 7 bases identical to TRBD1. CDR3 length: 13 residues. V lost 5 bases and J lost 2; bases outside the gene matches: 3. The germline gives CDR1 SEHNR, CDR2 FQNEAQ (reference sequence). The CDR3 here is CASSAGTAYEQYF. For the CDR3, the DNA is TGTGCCAGCAGCGCAGGGACAGCCTACGAGCAGTACTTC.

This chain uses TRBV7-2 with TRBJ2-2; either TRBD1 or TRBD2 may fit D (5 bases each). Per germline, CDR1 SGHTA and CDR2 FQGNSA. Trimming shortened V by 5 bases and J by 3 bases, and 19 bases separated the two germline ends. This CDR3 is built from 17 residues. CDR3 sequence: CASSPRGLGVDTGELFF. CDR3 in DNA: TGTGCCAGCAGCCCCCGCGGCTTGGGGGTCGACACCGGGGAGCTGTTTTTT.

This clone was detected a few times. The chain combines TRBV27 with TRBJ2-7; possible D gene TRBD1, 6 bases. The CDR3 has 13 amino acids. Germline V gene sequence: CDR1 MNHEY, CDR2 SMNVEV (reference sequence). V was clipped by 6 bases and J by 3 bases, with 12 bases between them. The CDR3 spells CASRGGRIYEQYF. Written as DNA, the CDR3 is TGTGCCAGCAGAGGGGGACGGATCTACGAGCAGTACTTC.

V and J are TRBV13 and TRBJ2-5; D unresolved. The CDR3 runs to 13 residues. CDR1 is PRHDT and CDR2 is FYEKMQ in the germline V gene (reference sequence). Trimming shortened V by 5 bases and J by 4 bases, and 11 bases separated the two germline ends. The DNA of the CDR3 is TGTGCCAGCAGCCCCCCACAGTCAGAGACCCAGTACTTC. Its protein is CASSPPQSETQYF.

V usage is TRBV9 and J usage is TRBJ2-3, with 15 bases fitting TRBD2. The germline CDR1 and CDR2 sequences are SGDLS and YYNGEE. V gave up 4 bases and J gave up 6 bases; unmatched junction bases: 15. The CDR3 length is 19 residues. CDR3 region: CASSQGLAGGGGARDTQYF. DNA for the CDR3: TGTGCCAGCAGCCAGGGACTAGCGGGAGGTGGGGGTGCGAGGGATACGCAGTATTTT.

V usage is TRBV6-5 and J usage is TRBJ2-1; D gene unclear. The CDR3 is made up of 13 amino acids. Germline-derived CDR1 and CDR2 are MNHEY and SVGAGI. With 6 bases removed from V and 4 bases from J, the gap between germline ends came to 10 bases. The CDR3 loop is CASSHDTYNEQFF. DNA of the CDR3: TGTGCCAGCAGCCACGATACATACAATGAGCAGTTCTTC.

The V and J genes are TRBV20-1 and TRBJ2-1; D is ambiguous. The CDR3 sequence is 11 residues long. Per the germline V gene, CDR1 is DFQATT and CDR2 is SNEGSKA (reference sequence). In nucleotides, the CDR3 is TGCAGCCCTCTCCTCGACAATGAGCAGTTCTTC. Its protein is CSPLLDNEQFF.

The CDR3 is CASSLRGLAGETQYF. CDR3 DNA sequence: TGCGCCAGCAGCTTGCGGGGACTAGCAGGAGAGACCCAGTACTTC. The chain is built from TRBV5-1 and TRBJ2-5; 9 bases line up with TRBD2. Germline CDR1 reads SGHRS; CDR2 reads YFSETQ. With 1 base clipped from V and 4 bases from J, the junction kept 5 bases outside the gene matches. The CDR3 is 15 residues long.

The chain joins TRBV7-6 to TRBJ2-3; perhaps TRBD1 as D (5 bases). Germline-derived CDR1 and CDR2 are SGHVS and FNYEAQ. The CDR3 extends over 12 amino acids. The germline V and J ends were trimmed by 5 bases and 11 bases, with 14 bases remaining between them. The CDR3, as DNA: TGTGCCAGCAGCCATTCAGGGTATGAGCAGTATTTT. This translates into CASSHSGYEQYF.